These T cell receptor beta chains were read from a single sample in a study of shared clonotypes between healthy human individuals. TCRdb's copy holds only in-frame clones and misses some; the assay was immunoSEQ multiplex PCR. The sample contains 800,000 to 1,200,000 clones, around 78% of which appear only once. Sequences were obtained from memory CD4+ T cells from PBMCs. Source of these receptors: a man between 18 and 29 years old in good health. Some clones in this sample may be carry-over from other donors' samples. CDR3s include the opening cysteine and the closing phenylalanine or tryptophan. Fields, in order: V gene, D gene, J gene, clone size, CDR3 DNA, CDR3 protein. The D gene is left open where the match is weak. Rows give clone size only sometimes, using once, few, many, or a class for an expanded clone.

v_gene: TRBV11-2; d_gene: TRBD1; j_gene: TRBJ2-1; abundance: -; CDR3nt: TGTGCCAGCAGGTCCAGGGGGGAGCAGTTCTTC; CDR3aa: CASRSRGEQFF
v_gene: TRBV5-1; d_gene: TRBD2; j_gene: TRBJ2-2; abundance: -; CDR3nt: TGCGCCAGCAGCGAACTCACGGGAGGCTACGCCGCGAACACCGGGGAGCTGTTTTTT; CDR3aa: CASSELTGGYAANTGELFF
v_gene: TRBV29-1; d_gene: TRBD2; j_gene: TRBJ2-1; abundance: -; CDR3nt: TGCAGCGTTGAACGCCGGGGGGTCAATGAGCAGTTCTTC; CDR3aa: CSVERRGVNEQFF
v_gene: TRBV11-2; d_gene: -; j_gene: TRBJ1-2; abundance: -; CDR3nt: TGTGCCAGCAGCTTAGTGGGACCGCCTAACTATGGCTACACCTTC; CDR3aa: CASSLVGPPNYGYTF
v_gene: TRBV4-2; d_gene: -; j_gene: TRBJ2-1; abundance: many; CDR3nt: TGTGCCAGCAGCCTCGAAGACTCCCGCTACAATGAGCAGTTCTTC; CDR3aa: CASSLEDSRYNEQFF
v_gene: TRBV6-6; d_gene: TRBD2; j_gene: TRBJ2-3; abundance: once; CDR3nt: TGTGCCAGCAGCCCCAGCGGGAGGACAGATACGCAGTATTTT; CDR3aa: CASSPSGRTDTQYF
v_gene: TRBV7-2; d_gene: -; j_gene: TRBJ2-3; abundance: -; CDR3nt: TGTGCCAGCAGCTTAGGGGCACAGTCGGATACGCAGTATTTT; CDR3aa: CASSLGAQSDTQYF
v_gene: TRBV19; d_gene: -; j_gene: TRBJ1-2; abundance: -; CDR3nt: TGTGCCAGTAGGCCTCGACCCTCAGGGTACTATGGCTACACCTTC; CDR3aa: CASRPRPSGYYGYTF
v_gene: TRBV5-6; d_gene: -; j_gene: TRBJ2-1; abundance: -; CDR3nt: TGTGCCAGCAGCTTGGGGCTCAATGAGCAGTTCTTC; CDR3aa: CASSLGLNEQFF
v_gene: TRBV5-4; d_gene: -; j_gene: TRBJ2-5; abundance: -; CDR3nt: TGTGCCAGCAGCTTGGGAAAAGAGACCCAGTACTTC; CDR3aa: CASSLGKETQYF
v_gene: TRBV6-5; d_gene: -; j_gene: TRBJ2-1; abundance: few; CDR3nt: TGTGCCAGCAGTTACTCGAAGGGGGGCTCCTACAATGAGCAGTTCTTC; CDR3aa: CASSYSKGGSYNEQFF
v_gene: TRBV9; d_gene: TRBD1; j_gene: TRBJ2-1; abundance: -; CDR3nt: TGTGCCAGCAGCCCATGGACAGGGGGCTCCTACAATGAGCAGTTCTTC; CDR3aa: CASSPWTGGSYNEQFF
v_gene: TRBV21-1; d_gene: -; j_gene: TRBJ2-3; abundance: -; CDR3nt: TGTGCCAGCAGCAAATCCCCATCCCGGGGTAGCACAGATACGCAGTATTTT; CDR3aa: CASSKSPSRGSTDTQYF
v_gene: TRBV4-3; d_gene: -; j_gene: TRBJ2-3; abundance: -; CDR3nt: TGCGCCAGCAGCCAAGAAAAGGGCCGCACAGATACGCAGTATTTT; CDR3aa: CASSQEKGRTDTQYF
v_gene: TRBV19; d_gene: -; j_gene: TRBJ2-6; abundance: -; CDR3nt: TGTGCCAGTAGTTCCGGGGGAGGGGCCAACGTCCTGACTTTC; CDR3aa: CASSSGGGANVLTF
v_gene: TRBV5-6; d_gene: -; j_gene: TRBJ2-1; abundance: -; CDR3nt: TGTGCCAGCAGCTTTGGATCGCGAGGGTCCTACAATGAGCAGTTCTTC; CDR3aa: CASSFGSRGSYNEQFF
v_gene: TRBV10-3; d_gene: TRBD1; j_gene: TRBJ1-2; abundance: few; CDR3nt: TGTGCCATCAACGGACAGGGGGCTGGGGGCTACACCTTC; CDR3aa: CAINGQGAGGYTF
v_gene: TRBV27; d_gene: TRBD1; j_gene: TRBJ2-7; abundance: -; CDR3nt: TGTGCCAGCAGGGGGACAGGGAAAGCCTACGAGCAGTACTTC; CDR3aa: CASRGTGKAYEQYF
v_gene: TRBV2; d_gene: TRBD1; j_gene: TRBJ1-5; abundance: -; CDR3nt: TGTGCCAGCAGTCGGACAGGGGGTTTTCAGCCCCAGCATTTT; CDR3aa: CASSRTGGFQPQHF
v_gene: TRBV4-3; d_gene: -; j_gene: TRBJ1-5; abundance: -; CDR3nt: TGCGCCAGCAGCCAAGATGCTTATAGCAATCAGCCCCAGCATTTT; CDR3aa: CASSQDAYSNQPQHF
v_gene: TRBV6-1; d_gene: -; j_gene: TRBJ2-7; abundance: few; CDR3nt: TGTGCCAGCGGTTACCTTGAGCAGTACTTC; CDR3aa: CASGYLEQYF
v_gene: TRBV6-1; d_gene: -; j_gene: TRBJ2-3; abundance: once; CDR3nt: TGTGCCAGCAGTGAGTATGGGGCGGATACGCAGTATTTT; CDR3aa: CASSEYGADTQYF
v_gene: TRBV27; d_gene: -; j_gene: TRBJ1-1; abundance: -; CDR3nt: TGTGCCAGCAGTTTAGATCGCTACAGTCAAGCTTTCTTT; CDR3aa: CASSLDRYSQAFF
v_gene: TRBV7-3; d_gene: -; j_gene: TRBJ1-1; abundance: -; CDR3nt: TGTGCCAGCAGCTTAGAGCCGAACACTGAAGCTTTCTTT; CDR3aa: CASSLEPNTEAFF
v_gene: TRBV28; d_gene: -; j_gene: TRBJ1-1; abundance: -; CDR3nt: TGTGCCAGCAGTTTATTTGTGACCAACGAACAAAAAGCTTTCTTT; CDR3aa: CASSLFVTNEQKAFF
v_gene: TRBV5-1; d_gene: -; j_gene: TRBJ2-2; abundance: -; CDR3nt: TGCGCCAGCTCACCAGGGTCGGCCACCGGGGAGCTGTTTTTT; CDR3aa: CASSPGSATGELFF
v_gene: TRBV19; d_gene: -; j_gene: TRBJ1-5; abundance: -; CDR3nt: TGTGCCAGTAGTAGAGCCTTAACAGGAAATCAGCCCCAGCATTTT; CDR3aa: CASSRALTGNQPQHF
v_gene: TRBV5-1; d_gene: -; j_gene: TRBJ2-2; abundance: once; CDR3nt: TGCGCCAGCAGCTTGGCCGGGGACGTGGGCACCGGGGAGCTGTTTTTT; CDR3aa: CASSLAGDVGTGELFF
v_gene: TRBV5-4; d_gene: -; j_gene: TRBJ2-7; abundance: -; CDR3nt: TGTGCCAGCAGCTTGGGAGGGGGACGGAGCTCCTACGAGCAGTACTTC; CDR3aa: CASSLGGGRSSYEQYF
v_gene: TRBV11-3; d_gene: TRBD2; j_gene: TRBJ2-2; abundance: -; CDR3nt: TGTGCCAGCAGCTTAGGAGCGGGAGGCGGCACCGGGGAGCTGTTTTTT; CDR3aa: CASSLGAGGGTGELFF
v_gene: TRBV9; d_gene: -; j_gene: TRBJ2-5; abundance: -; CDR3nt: TGTGCCAGCAGCGTTGGGAGCGGCCAAGAGACCCAGTACTTC; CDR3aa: CASSVGSGQETQYF
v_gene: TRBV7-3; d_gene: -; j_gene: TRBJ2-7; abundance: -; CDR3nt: TGTGCCAGCAGCATGGGTCGCAACTCCTACGAGCAGTACTTC; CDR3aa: CASSMGRNSYEQYF
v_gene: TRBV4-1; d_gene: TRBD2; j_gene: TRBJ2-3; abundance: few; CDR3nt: TGCGCCAGCAGCCAAGATTACGGCGGGAGGGCCGGCACAGATACGCAGTATTTT; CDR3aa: CASSQDYGGRAGTDTQYF
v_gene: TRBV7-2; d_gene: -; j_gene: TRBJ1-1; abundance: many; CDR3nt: TGTGCCAGCAGCCCCATACCGGCCGCCATCTACACTGAAGCTTTCTTT; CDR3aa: CASSPIPAAIYTEAFF
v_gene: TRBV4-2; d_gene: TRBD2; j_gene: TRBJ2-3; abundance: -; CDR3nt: TGTGCCAGCAGCCAATCCCTGACTAGCGGGGGGACAGATACGCAGTATTTT; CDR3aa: CASSQSLTSGGTDTQYF
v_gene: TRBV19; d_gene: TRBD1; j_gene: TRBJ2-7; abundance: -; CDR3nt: TGTGCCAGTAGCAGGGGACAGGGGGGCTCCTACGAGCAGTACTTC; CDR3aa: CASSRGQGGSYEQYF
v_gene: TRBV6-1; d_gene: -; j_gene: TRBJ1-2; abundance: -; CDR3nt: TGTGCCAGCAGTGAAAGTTACCCCCCTGTCTATGGCTACACCTTC; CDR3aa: CASSESYPPVYGYTF
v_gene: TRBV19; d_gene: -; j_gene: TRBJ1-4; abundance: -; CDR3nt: TGTGCCAGTAGTCCGGGCCCCGGAGCGGAAAAACTGTTTTTT; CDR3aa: CASSPGPGAEKLFF
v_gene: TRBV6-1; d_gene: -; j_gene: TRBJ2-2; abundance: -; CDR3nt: TGTGCCAGCAGTGAAAATCTTGGCACCGGGGAGCTGTTTTTT; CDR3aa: CASSENLGTGELFF
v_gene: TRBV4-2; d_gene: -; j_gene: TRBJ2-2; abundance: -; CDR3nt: TGTGCCAGCAGCCGGGACTGGCCAAACACCGGGGAGCTGTTTTTT; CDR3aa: CASSRDWPNTGELFF
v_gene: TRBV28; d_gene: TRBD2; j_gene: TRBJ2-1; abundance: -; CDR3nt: TGTGCCAGCAGTTTCCCCTCCACTAGCGGGAATCTTGGGTCCTACAATGAGCAGTTCTTC; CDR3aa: CASSFPSTSGNLGSYNEQFF